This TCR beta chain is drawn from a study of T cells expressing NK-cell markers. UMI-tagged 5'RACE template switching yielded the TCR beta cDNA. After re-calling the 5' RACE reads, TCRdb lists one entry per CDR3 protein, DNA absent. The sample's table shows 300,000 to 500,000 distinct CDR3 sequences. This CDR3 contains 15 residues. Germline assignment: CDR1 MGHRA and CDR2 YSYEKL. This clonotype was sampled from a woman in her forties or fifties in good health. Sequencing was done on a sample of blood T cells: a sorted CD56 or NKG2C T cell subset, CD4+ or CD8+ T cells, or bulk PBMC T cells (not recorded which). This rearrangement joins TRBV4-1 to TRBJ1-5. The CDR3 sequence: CASSQVYEVNQPQHF.